What follows are 32 T cell receptor beta chains derived from one specimen sequenced in a study of beta chain features in type 1 diabetes. Study-wide results and caveats: All four CD4+ subsets of Type 1 diabetes patients contained TCRB CDR3s that were moderately but significantly shorter.

No antigen has been assigned to these receptors. Reverse transcription of all isolated RNA meant that expressed TCRB transcripts were sequenced. Repertoires were generated with immunoSEQ multiplex PCR, while TCRdb's copy carries only in-frame clones and drops some. This table has 53,000 or so clones, 55% to 70% appearing once. The sample comprised stem cell memory CD4+ T cells from blood. The origin of the receptors is a woman aged 30 to 39 with type 1 diabetes.

This chain uses TRBV7-9 with TRBJ1-2; D is unresolved. V was trimmed by 1 base and J by 7 bases, leaving 19 bases between them. Germline assignment: CDR1 SEHNR and CDR2 FQNEAQ (reference sequence). The CDR3 covers 16 residues. The CDR3 DNA follows: TGTGCCAGCAGCTTAGAGGTCGGAACCCTAGGCCTTGGCTACACCTTC. Amino acids: CASSLEVGTLGLGYTF.

The CDR3 protein is CASSGGQGAWGYTF. The CDR3 DNA sequence: TGTGCCAGCAGTGGTGGACAGGGGGCTTGGGGCTACACCTTC. The chain is built from TRBV2 and TRBJ1-2, with 11 bases fitting TRBD1. Losses at the gene ends were 4 bases for V and 8 bases for J; bases not matched to a gene: 6. The CDR3 is 14 residues long. CDR1 is SNHLY and CDR2 is FYNNEI in the germline V gene.

This clone has a single count. V and J are TRBV7-3 and TRBJ2-5; D not resolved. This CDR3 contains 13 residues. Trimming cost V 2 bases and J 2 bases, with 6 bases left between them. From germline, CDR1 is SGHTA and CDR2 FQGTGA. The CDR3 region is CASSLQKQETQYF. The CDR3 nucleotides are TGTGCCAGCAGCTTACAAAAACAAGAGACCCAGTACTTC.

This chain uses TRBV5-1 with TRBJ2-2; D is unresolved. V shed 0 bases and J shed 4 bases, with 4 bases lying between them. CDR1 is SGHRS and CDR2 is YFSETQ in the germline V gene. This CDR3 has 13 residues. CDR3 sequence (DNA): TGCGCCAGCAGCTTGGTCGGCACCGGGGAGCTGTTTTTT. Encoded protein: CASSLVGTGELFF.

A word on this clone: The germline gene is not matched at one end of the junction; a read error may be the cause. V usage is TRBV19 and J usage is TRBJ1-5; 8 bases agree with TRBD1. The CDR3 loop spans 15 amino acids. Looked up from germline, CDR1 is LNHDA and CDR2 is SQIVND (reference sequence). CDR3 nucleotides: TGTGCCAGTAGCATAGTAACGACAGGGGACCAGCCCCAGCATTTT. Amino acids: CASSIVTTGDQPQHF.

This chain joins TRBV23-1 and TRBJ1-4; no reliable D call. TRBV23-1 is an ORF for which the function is uncertain. V was pared by 4 bases and J by 8 bases, with 20 bases between. The CDR3 spans 16 residues. CDR3 residues: CASSRPCTIWPEKLFF. The DNA of the CDR3 is TGCGCCAGCAGTCGTCCCTGCACCATCTGGCCCGAAAAACTGTTTTTT.

V usage is TRBV30 and J usage is TRBJ1-2; D not certain. The length of the CDR3 is 11 residues. The germline V and J ends were trimmed by 0 bases and 8 bases, with 7 bases remaining between them. In germline, CDR1 is GTSNPN, CDR2 SVGIG (reference sequence). The CDR3 loop is CAWSVEGGYTF. CDR3 DNA: TGTGCCTGGAGTGTCGAGGGAGGCTACACCTTC.

The V gene is TRBV10-3, the J gene TRBJ2-1; TRBD2 matches at 10 bases. Per germline, CDR1 ENHRY and CDR2 SYGVKD. V dropped 9 bases and J dropped 9; count of bases not matched to a gene: 11. The CDR3 consists of 14 residues. In DNA, the CDR3 is TGTGCCATGCGGTGGGCTAGCGGGAGTGGTGAGCAGTTCTTC. It encodes CAMRWASGSGEQFF.

The CDR3: CASSQVKGDEQYF. CDR3 sequence (DNA): TGTGCCAGCTCCCAGGTCAAAGGGGACGAGCAGTACTTC. The V and J genes are TRBV18 and TRBJ2-7, with D possibly being TRBD1 (5 bases). The CDR3 covers 13 residues. Germline V gives CDR1 KGHSH, CDR2 LQKENI. Trimming left V 6 bases short and J 5 bases short, with 14 bases between.

This clone was recorded a few times. This chain uses TRBV29-1 with TRBJ2-1; D is unclear. This CDR3 comprises 13 residues. CDR1 is SQVTM and CDR2 is ANQGSEA in the germline V gene. The ends were cut back, 4 bases at V and 0 bases at J, with 7 bases in the middle. DNA for the CDR3: TGCAGCGTTGGGGCAGGCTCCTACAATGAGCAGTTCTTC. Protein product: CSVGAGSYNEQFF.

As regards this clone: Germline is not matched at one junction end, which may reflect a read error. The rearrangement uses TRBV25-1 and TRBJ1-5, with D perhaps matching TRBD1 (6 bases). The CDR3 sequence is 14 residues long. Looked up from germline, CDR1 is MGHDK and CDR2 is SYGVNS. The CDR3 DNA sequence: TGTGCCAGCAGTGACAGGGGTAGCAGTCAGCCCCAGCATTTT. As protein: CASSDRGSSQPQHF.

This rearrangement joins TRBV7-3 to TRBJ1-1, with TRBD1 as a possible D gene (6 bases). The CDR3 is 16 residues long. The ends were cut back, 3 bases at V and 0 bases at J, with 14 bases in the middle. The germline V gene encodes CDR1 SGHTA and CDR2 FQGTGA. CDR3 region: CASSLTPTGLNTEAFF. The CDR3 DNA follows: TGTGCCAGCAGCTTGACGCCGACAGGATTGAACACTGAAGCTTTCTTT.

The chain couples TRBV4-2 to TRBJ2-1, with TRBD2 matching over 12 bases. Per the germline V gene, CDR1 is LGHNA and CDR2 is YNFKEQ. This CDR3 has 15 amino acids. The trim removed 4 bases at V and 6 bases at J, leaving 4 bases unmatched. CDR3 sequence: CASSPSGRVPNEQFF. CDR3 in DNA: TGTGCCAGCAGCCCTAGCGGGAGGGTACCCAATGAGCAGTTCTTC.

This chain uses TRBV5-1 with TRBJ2-2; 7 nucleotides match TRBD1. In germline, CDR1 is SGHRS, CDR2 YFSETQ. V was pared by 2 bases and J by 0 bases, with 1 base of the junction left unmatched. The CDR3 consists of 15 residues. The CDR3 DNA sequence: TGCGCCAGCAGCTTCCAGGGGGCGAACACCGGGGAGCTGTTTTTT. Protein product: CASSFQGANTGELFF.

The V call is TRBV18, the J call TRBJ1-2, with D hard to call. Germline V gene data show CDR1 as KGHSH and CDR2 as LQKENI. This CDR3 spans 13 amino acids. V was clipped by 2 bases and J by 5 bases, with 9 bases between them. The CDR3 reads CASSPGQIYGYTF. CDR3 sequence (DNA): TGTGCCAGCTCACCAGGTCAGATTTATGGCTACACCTTC.

The chain couples TRBV19 to TRBJ2-7, with 9 bases fitting TRBD1. The trim removed 5 bases at V and 3 bases at J, leaving 5 bases unmatched. The CDR3 length is 14 residues. Germline values: CDR1 LNHDA, CDR2 SQIVND (reference sequence). CDR3 amino acids: CASSRGQGVYEQYF. The CDR3 region has the DNA TGTGCCAGTAGTCGGGGACAGGGTGTCTACGAGCAGTACTTC.

The rearrangement uses TRBV2 and TRBJ2-2; D unclear. Germline V gives CDR1 SNHLY, CDR2 FYNNEI. Trimming cost V 1 base and J 4 bases, with 4 bases left between them. The CDR3 is made up of 13 amino acids. CDR3 coding DNA: TGTGCCAGCAGTGAAGGTCTCACCGGGGAGCTGTTTTTT. It specifies CASSEGLTGELFF.

This chain connects TRBV5-1 to TRBJ2-1; D gene uncertain. The germline CDR1 and CDR2 sequences are SGHRS and YFSETQ. This CDR3 spans 16 amino acids. Deletions cut 2 bases from V and 0 bases from J, with 12 bases between. CDR3 amino acids: CASSLYGDTSYNEQFF. The CDR3 DNA reads TGCGCCAGCAGCTTATACGGAGATACCTCCTACAATGAGCAGTTCTTC.

The chain is built from TRBV11-2 and TRBJ1-2; the D is unclear. V was clipped by 5 bases and J by 4 bases, with 17 bases between them. Looked up from germline, CDR1 is SGHAT and CDR2 is FQNNGV. The CDR3 contains 15 residues. CDR3 amino acids: CASSPTVRDLYGYTF. CDR3 bases: TGTGCCAGCAGCCCGACCGTCCGGGATCTCTATGGCTACACCTTC.

The J gene is TRBJ2-2, the V gene TRBV5-1; no clear D. The CDR3 runs to 12 residues. Trimming removed 5 bases from V and 2 bases from J, with 4 bases in between. Germline V lookup: CDR1 SGHRS, CDR2 YFSETQ. CDR3: CASSSNTGELFF. The CDR3 DNA reads as TGCGCCAGCAGTTCTAACACCGGGGAGCTGTTTTTT.

CDR3 amino acids: CASRGTGYTEAFF. In DNA, the CDR3 is TGTGCCAGCAGGGGAACAGGCTACACTGAAGCTTTCTTT. The gene calls are TRBV14 and TRBJ1-1; D perhaps matches TRBD1 (5 bases). The CDR3 is made up of 13 amino acids. Germline V lookup: CDR1 SGHDN, CDR2 FVKESK. V was clipped by 6 bases and J by 3 bases, with 11 bases between them.

The chain uses TRBV11-1 and TRBJ2-7, with 8 bases identical to TRBD1. Germline CDR1 reads SGHAT; CDR2 reads FQDESV (reference sequence). This CDR3 is 15 amino acids long. V trimming: 5 bases; J trimming: 5 bases; junction bases outside the gene matches: 11. CDR3 loop: CASSTPSGTGDEQYF. CDR3 nucleotide sequence: TGTGCCAGCAGCACGCCGTCCGGGACAGGTGACGAGCAGTACTTC.

The genes are TRBV20-1 and TRBJ2-7; D call uncertain. Germline V gives CDR1 DFQATT, CDR2 SNEGSKA (reference sequence). V gave up 5 bases and J gave up 5 bases, with 10 bases separating them. The CDR3 contains 11 residues. CDR3 amino acids: CSADLRDEQYF. CDR3 nucleotide sequence: TGCAGTGCTGACCTTCGGGACGAGCAGTACTTC.

The V call is TRBV28, the J call TRBJ1-3, with 7 positions matching TRBD1. The CDR3 runs to 16 residues. Germline V gene sequence: CDR1 MDHEN, CDR2 SYDVKM. V lost 5 bases, J lost 0 bases, and 7 bases stayed unmatched. CDR3: CASSTIQGTSGNTIYF. CDR3 DNA sequence: TGTGCCAGCAGTACCATACAGGGGACCTCTGGAAACACCATATATTTT.

This clone was observed once. V is TRBV4-1 and J is TRBJ2-7, with 11 bases matching TRBD2. The V gene's germline CDR1 is MGHRA and CDR2 YSYEKL. CDR3 size: 17 residues. Unmatched junction bases numbered 12, after V lost 5 bases and J lost 3 bases. CDR3 nucleotides: TGCGCCAGCAGCACACTAGCGGGAGTACTATCGGTCTACGAGCAGTACTTC. Translated, it gives CASSTLAGVLSVYEQYF.

V is TRBV25-1 and J is TRBJ2-1; D gene uncertain. V lost 3 bases and J lost 5, with 14 bases in between. This CDR3 comprises 15 residues. The germline CDR1 and CDR2 sequences are MGHDK and SYGVNS. The CDR3 reads CASSDLTRTHNEQFF. CDR3 in DNA: TGTGCCAGCAGTGATTTGACTCGAACCCACAATGAGCAGTTCTTC.

The rearrangement uses TRBV9 and TRBJ1-2, with 7 bases lining up with TRBD1. There are 15 residues in the CDR3. Germline V gene sequence: CDR1 SGDLS, CDR2 YYNGEE. J was trimmed by 4 bases and V by 0 bases; bases with no gene match: 6. Here the CDR3 DNA reads TGTGCCAGCAGCGTAGTGTCCCAGGGGGGCTATGGCTACACCTTC. Its translation is CASSVVSQGGYGYTF.

This clone was observed a few times. V usage is TRBV15 and J usage is TRBJ2-7; 7 nucleotides align to TRBD2. In germline, CDR1 is LNHNV, CDR2 YYDKDF (reference sequence). This CDR3 has 14 amino acids. After removal of 5 bases from V and 4 bases from J, the junction contained 8 bases not matched to a gene. CDR3 in DNA: TGTGCCACCAGCGTGCGGGAGCATGGTTACGAGCAGTACTTC. Translation gives CATSVREHGYEQYF. Looking up the rest from reference TRBV15 and TRBJ2-7 gives the full variable domain: DAMVIQNPRYQVTQFGKPVTLSCSQTLNHNVMYWYQQKSSQAPKLLFHYYDKDFNNEADTPDNFQSRRPNTSFCFLDIRSPGLGDTAMYLCATSVREHGYEQYFGPGTRLTVT.

The chain links TRBV11-2 to TRBJ2-1, with D maybe TRBD1 (6 bases). The CDR3 covers 13 residues. The ends were cut back, 5 bases at V and 9 bases at J, with 14 bases in the middle. Germline-derived CDR1 and CDR2 are SGHAT and FQNNGV. The CDR3 DNA is TGTGCCAGCAGCGCAACAGGGCTGGGTGAGCAGTTCTTC. It codes for CASSATGLGEQFF.

The genes are TRBV2 and TRBJ2-5; D remains ambiguous. The CDR3 contains 13 residues. Germline values: CDR1 SNHLY, CDR2 FYNNEI. Trimming pared 4 bases from V and 2 bases from J, leaving 8 bases between. The CDR3 is CASSVREQETQYF. DNA for the CDR3: TGTGCCAGCAGTGTACGAGAACAAGAGACCCAGTACTTC.

The count of this clone is one. This chain joins TRBV7-9 and TRBJ1-4, with TRBD1 as a possible D gene (5 bases). This CDR3 comprises 14 residues. The V gene lost 1 base and the J gene lost 8 bases, with 11 bases spanning the gap. Germline V gene data show CDR1 as SEHNR and CDR2 as FQNEAQ (reference sequence). DNA of the CDR3: TGTGCCAGCAGCTTAGGCAGGGCCCACGAAAAACTGTTTTTT. It specifies CASSLGRAHEKLFF.

The chain has TRBV19 and TRBJ2-3; 9 nucleotides line up with TRBD2. CDR3 size: 15 residues. The V and J ends lost 3 bases and 2 bases, in that order; junction bases with no gene match: 3. In germline, CDR1 is LNHDA, CDR2 SQIVND (reference sequence). The CDR3 region has the DNA TGTGCCAGTAGTATCTCTAGCGGGATCACAGATACGCAGTATTTT. Its translation is CASSISSGITDTQYF. Complete variable domain (other parts from reference TRBV19 and TRBJ2-3): DGGITQSPKYLFRKEGQNVTLSCEQNLNHDAMYWYRQDPGQGLRLIYYSQIVNDFQKGDIAEGYSVSREKKESFPLTVTSAQKNPTAFYLCASSISSGITDTQYFGPGTRLTVL.